This T cell receptor beta chain was observed in a study of cytomegalovirus exposure and HLA in healthy donors. CDR3 length: 13 residues. Looked up from germline, CDR1 is MNHNY and CDR2 is SVGAGI (reference sequence). V lost 6 bases and J 6 bases, leaving 14 bases between the germline ends. Findings and limits, study-wide: Association with HLA alleles at 0.05 false discovery rate was found for 15,000 to 20,000 TCR beta sequences in a later analysis.

Concerning this clone: Its specificity is not known. A read error is the likely source, as a far larger clone sits one nucleotide away.

Primers included in the PCR were 60 Vbeta and 13 Jbeta primers. Sequencing used immunoSEQ multiplex PCR; TCRdb keeps in-frame clones, though not all of them. The sample holds over 120,000 clones; around 78% are singletons and the top ten take about 2.2%. The specimen was PBMCs. This sequence originates from a woman aged 18-29 years in good health and CMV-seropositive. The chain combines TRBV6-6 with TRBJ1-1; D remains unclear. As DNA, the CDR3 is TGTGCCAGCAGATCACAGCAACATTCTGAAGCTTTCTTT. This translates into CASRSQQHSEAFF.